This TCR beta chain was found in a study of blood T cell repertoires in COVID-19 (dated by TCRdb to 2018 to 2021). In terms of the full investigation: Samples from collaborators originated in the United States, Italy and Spain and spanned both the acute and convalescent phases of COVID-19. The material from the prospective study consisted of cDNA or gDNA derived from T cells, B-cell-depleted T cells, or PBMCs. Subjects who had been exposed to COVID-19, were actively infected with it, or had recovered from it provided the deeply sampled blood TCRbeta repertoires that made up the dataset. The repertoires were released in a freely available public database meant as a resource for research on the immune response to SARS-CoV-2. Samples came from the ongoing ImmuneRACE study (first 160 participants) plus 1,254 subjects from 6 global collaborators. A de-identified subject ID, COVID-19 status, age in years and sex were almost always included in the sample metadata. Where HLA class I and class II types were available, the types were taken from metadata supplied by the sample provider, not from assay-based typing.

Participants in the prospective study were aged roughly 18 to 100 years, lived in some 24 United States geographic areas, and enrolled through a virtual design. Cohort assignment in the prospective study relied on participant-reported clinical history from a screening survey and a study questionnaire. Recovered participants in ImmuneRACE Cohort 3 were defined by two consecutive negative NP/OP PCR tests, clearance by a healthcare professional, or resolution of symptoms. Each participant in the prospective study had whole blood, serum and a nasopharyngeal or oropharyngeal swab collected by mobile phlebotomists. Participants in the prospective study had the option to provide additional blood draws and questionnaires over an approximately 2-month period. Before DNA extraction, blood samples from the prospective study were shipped at room temperature or frozen. Overall results and qualifications from the work: The quantity of clinical and demographic metadata differed by source and by participant and was supplied without curation.

TCRbeta CDR3 regions were amplified from genomic DNA using the immunoSEQ Assay, a bias-controlled multiplex PCR. For the original study's pipeline: Nucleated cell counts per sample were estimated from amplification of reference gene primers within the assay. To quantify the absolute abundance of each unique TCRbeta CDR3 rearrangement, sequence reads were collapsed and filtered. For each sample, productive Simpson clonality was calculated as the square root of Simpson's diversity index across productive rearrangements. Drawn from immuneACCESS, this table holds only the in-frame rearrangements with V and J called that TCRdb kept. Clones are partly lost; checked studies trace under half to an unresolved V gene and leave the rest unexplained. V, J and clone size are taken as reported in that table, and D and trimming were inferred from the DNA itself. The sample records 250,000 to 350,000 clones, more than 75% of which are singletons. The top ten clones comprise roughly a tenth of the sample.

Remarks on this clone: The target of this receptor is not known. No much larger clone exists at a distance of one base, and base qualities are not known.

This TCR came from a woman aged 18-29 years who had recovered from COVID-19. Sequenced material: PBMCs or T cells enriched from blood (not recorded which).

The DNA sequence is given as TGCGCCAGCAGCTTGCATCTGGGGGGAAACACTGAAGCTTTCTTT. It specifies CASSLHLGGNTEAFF. The chain was built from TRBV5-1 and TRBJ1-1, and possibly TRBD1, on 5 matching bases. For CDR1 and CDR2, the germline V gene lists SGHRS and YFSETQ. The CDR3 sequence holds 15 residues, the cysteine and phenylalanine included. Solely the CDR3 DNA is kept, with 45 bases framed from the first base. The V and J ends are trimmed by 1 base and 2 bases, leaving 12 bases between them.